The 16 T cell receptor beta chains in this list originate from one sample, sequenced in a study of cytomegalovirus exposure and HLA in healthy donors listed by TCRdb under 2017. The library came from the immunoSEQ multiplex PCR assay. For the multiplex PCR, a mixture combining 60 forward primers for TCR Vbeta segments and 13 reverse primers for TCR Jbeta segments was used. The clones in this table, taken by TCRdb from immuneACCESS, are in-frame only. Not every clone is retained; where verified, under half of the shortfall comes from an unresolved V gene, and the cause of the rest is unknown. The sample contains about 160,000 clones, about three quarters of them found a single time. The ten largest clones represent 1.3% to 1.5% of the sample. Sequencing input: PBMCs. Receptor source: a woman under 40 in good health and CMV-seronegative.

The rearrangement joins TRBV7-8 to TRBJ1-2, with D possibly TRBD1 on 5 matching bases. The germline V and J ends were trimmed by 1 base and 6 bases, with 12 bases remaining between them. Germline lookup yields CDR1 SGHVS and CDR2 FQNEAQ. The CDR3 contains 14 residues. The CDR3 loop reads CASSLEETDDGYTF. DNA for the CDR3: TGTGCCAGCAGCTTAGAGGAGACAGACGATGGCTACACCTTC.

CDR3 DNA: TGTGCCACCAGCAGAGACGCATTGTCAGGGGGTAAAGCTTTCTTT. It specifies CATSRDALSGGKAFF. This chain joins TRBV15 and TRBJ1-1, with 7 bases fitting TRBD1. V dropped 0 bases and J dropped 9; count of bases not matched to a gene: 10. The length of the CDR3 is 15 residues. CDR1 LNHNV and CDR2 YYDKDF come from the germline V gene (reference sequence).

The genes are TRBV5-1 and TRBJ2-3, with TRBD2 matching over 8 bases. Germline V lookup: CDR1 SGHRS, CDR2 YFSETQ. The V segment lost 1 base and the J segment 4 bases; nucleotides outside the gene matches: 8. The CDR3 is 16 residues long. The CDR3 nucleotides are TGCGCCAGCAGCTTGACCTACGGGGGGGCGGCAGATACGCAGTATTTT. The encoded protein is CASSLTYGGAADTQYF.

This chain links TRBV7-9 with TRBJ2-5; TRBD2 might be the D (6 bases). The germline V and J ends were trimmed by 1 base and 5 bases, with 14 bases remaining between them. Germline V gene data show CDR1 as SEHNR and CDR2 as FQNEAQ (reference sequence). The CDR3 has 15 amino acids. The CDR3 bases are TGTGCCAGCAGCTTAGGCCCGGGGGTATTTGAGACCCAGTACTTC. Translation gives CASSLGPGVFETQYF.

The chain combines TRBV19 with TRBJ2-7, with TRBD2 identical over 9 bases. The V and J ends lost 6 bases and 2 bases, in that order; junction bases with no gene match: 5. Germline CDR1 is LNHDA and CDR2 is SQIVND (reference sequence). The CDR3 runs to 14 residues. The CDR3 protein is CASSASGGTYEQYF. The CDR3 region has the DNA TGTGCCAGTAGCGCCAGCGGGGGGACCTACGAGCAGTACTTC. Full variable domain (missing parts from reference TRBV19 and TRBJ2-7): DGGITQSPKYLFRKEGQNVTLSCEQNLNHDAMYWYRQDPGQGLRLIYYSQIVNDFQKGDIAEGYSVSREKKESFPLTVTSAQKNPTAFYLCASSASGGTYEQYFGPGTRLTVT.

In DNA, the CDR3 is TGTGCCAGCAGTTTGGGGCTCAATCAGCCCCAGCATTTT. Residues: CASSLGLNQPQHF. The rearrangement links TRBV6-1 to TRBJ1-5; D is perhaps TRBD1 (5 bases). With 5 bases removed from V and 3 bases from J, the gap between germline ends came to 8 bases. Germline V gives CDR1 MNHNS, CDR2 SASEGT. The CDR3 loop spans 13 amino acids.

This clone has just one count. J is TRBJ1-6 and V is TRBV18; D remains ambiguous. Germline V gene lookup returns CDR1 KGHSH and CDR2 LQKENI. CDR3 length: 14 residues. V was pared by 4 bases and J by 8 bases, with 12 bases between. DNA for the CDR3: TGTGCCAGCTCACAAACCGACCAGGATTCACCCCTCCACTTT. This gives the protein CASSQTDQDSPLHF.

The V and J genes are TRBV5-1 and TRBJ1-1; TRBD1 matches 8 bases. The CDR3 extends over 14 amino acids. Germline lookup yields CDR1 SGHRS and CDR2 YFSETQ. V shed 5 bases and J 11 bases; nucleotides not matched to a gene: 14. The chain's CDR3 is CASSPFTGGGWAFF. The CDR3 DNA follows: TGCGCCAGCAGTCCTTTTACAGGGGGTGGTTGGGCTTTCTTT. The complete variable domain, with remaining parts taken from reference TRBV5-1 and TRBJ1-1, reads KAGVTQTPRYLIKTRGQQVTLSCSPISGHRSVSWYQQTPGQGLQFLFEYFSETQRNKGNFPGRFSGRQFSNSRSEMNVSTLELGDSALYLCASSPFTGGGWAFFGQGTRLTVV.

This rearrangement joins TRBV6-9 to TRBJ2-2, with 7 nucleotides matching TRBD1. The CDR3 is 17 amino acids. The ends lost 5 bases at V and 2 bases at J; junction bases unmatched: 11. CDR1 and CDR2 (germline): MNHGY, SVAAGI. The chain's CDR3 is CASSPTPGTANTGELFF. In DNA, the CDR3 is TGTGCCAGCAGTCCGACCCCCGGGACAGCCAACACCGGGGAGCTGTTTTTT.

The chain recombines TRBV27 with TRBJ1-1; maybe TRBD1 (5 bases). Germline assignment: CDR1 MNHEY and CDR2 SMNVEV (reference sequence). Trimming left V 8 bases short and J 0 bases short, with 10 bases between. CDR3 length: 13 residues. CDR3 protein: CASAWGMNTEAFF. The CDR3 bases are TGTGCCAGCGCCTGGGGCATGAACACTGAAGCTTTCTTT.

In this sample, this clone turned up a few times. The chain links TRBV5-4 to TRBJ1-1; no clear D. The CDR3 runs 12 residues. The V end was cut by 4 bases, the J end by 4 bases, with 8 bases between. Per germline, CDR1 SGHNT and CDR2 YYREEE (reference sequence). This CDR3 is CASSTQATEAFF. DNA of the CDR3: TGTGCCAGCAGCACTCAAGCCACTGAAGCTTTCTTT.

The J gene is TRBJ2-1, the V gene TRBV5-1; TRBD2 agrees at 7 bases. V was pared by 0 bases and J by 8 bases, with 5 bases of the junction left unmatched. CDR1 SGHRS and CDR2 YFSETQ come from the germline V gene. The length of the CDR3 is 14 residues. CDR3 DNA sequence: TGCGCCAGCAGCTTGGAAGCGGGGTCCCATGAGCAGTTCTTC. Residues: CASSLEAGSHEQFF.

The gene calls are TRBV2 and TRBJ1-5, with TRBD1 as a possible D gene (5 bases). CDR1 SNHLY and CDR2 FYNNEI come from the germline V gene. Trimming cost V 2 bases and J 4 bases, with 12 bases left between them. The CDR3 consists of 15 residues. CDR3 loop: CASSELGLYNQPQHF. The CDR3 bases are TGTGCCAGCAGTGAACTGGGACTTTATAATCAGCCCCAGCATTTT.

Only a few counts were recorded for this clone. The chain recombines TRBV2 with TRBJ1-2; 8 bases are a match to TRBD1. CDR3 length: 14 amino acids. Germline CDR1 SNHLY, CDR2 FYNNEI. With V trimmed by 7 bases and J by 7 bases, 11 bases remained unmatched. Here the CDR3 reads CASNLRTGFGGYTF. CDR3 DNA: TGTGCCAGCAATTTGCGGACAGGGTTTGGTGGCTACACCTTC.

The chain has TRBV28 and TRBJ1-2; 9 positions agree with TRBD1. V shed 3 bases, J shed 3 bases, and the junction held 5 bases outside the gene matches. Germline V lookup: CDR1 MDHEN, CDR2 SYDVKM. This CDR3 region has 15 residues. This chain's CDR3 is CASSLGDRAYYGYTF. The CDR3 nucleotides read TGTGCCAGCAGTTTGGGGGACAGGGCCTACTATGGCTACACCTTC.

V and J are TRBV5-1 and TRBJ1-5; no reliable D call. CDR1 SGHRS and CDR2 YFSETQ come from the germline V gene. CDR3 length: 16 amino acids. Trimming took 0 bases from V and 0 from J, leaving 10 bases between them. CDR3 residues: CASSLGPSYSNQPQHF. The CDR3 DNA reads as TGCGCCAGCAGCTTGGGGCCTAGCTATAGCAATCAGCCCCAGCATTTT. The whole variable domain, remainder taken from reference TRBV5-1 and TRBJ1-5, is KAGVTQTPRYLIKTRGQQVTLSCSPISGHRSVSWYQQTPGQGLQFLFEYFSETQRNKGNFPGRFSGRQFSNSRSEMNVSTLELGDSALYLCASSLGPSYSNQPQHFGDGTRLSIL.